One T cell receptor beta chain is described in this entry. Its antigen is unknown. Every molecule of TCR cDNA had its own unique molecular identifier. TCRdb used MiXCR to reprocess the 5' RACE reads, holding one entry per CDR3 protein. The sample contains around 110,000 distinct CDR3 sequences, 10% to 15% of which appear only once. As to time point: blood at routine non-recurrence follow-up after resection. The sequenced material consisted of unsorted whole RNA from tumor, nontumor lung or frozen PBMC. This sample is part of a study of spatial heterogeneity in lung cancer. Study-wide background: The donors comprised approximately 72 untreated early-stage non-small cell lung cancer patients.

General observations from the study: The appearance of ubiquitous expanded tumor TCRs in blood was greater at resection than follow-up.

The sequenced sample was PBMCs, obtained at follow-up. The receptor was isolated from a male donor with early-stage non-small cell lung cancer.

The CDR3 nucleotides read TGCGCCAGCAGCCTTACTAGCGGGGGGGCCCACGAGCAGTACTTC. As protein: CASSLTSGGAHEQYF. V and J are TRBV5-1 and TRBJ2-7; 13 nucleotides match TRBD2. V lost 4 bases, J lost 5 bases, and 6 bases stayed unmatched. The CDR3 is 15 amino acids. CDR1 is SGHRS and CDR2 is YFSETQ in the germline V gene.